The text below deals with one TCR beta chain. Its antigen is unidentified. Assay used: immunoSEQ multiplex PCR; TCRdb lists only in-frame clones, some missing. The sample yields about 100,000 clones, about nine tenths seen once. This specimen belongs to a study of siplizumab effects on memory and regulatory T cells. Germline values: CDR1 MRHNA, CDR2 SNTAGT. The CDR3 runs to 18 residues. V lost 2 bases, J lost 1 base, and 9 bases stayed unmatched. General study points: Confirmatory evidence of suppressive function in proliferating siplizumab-culture Tregs was not obtained. Apparently key alloresponse contributors, naive T cells also seemed more diverse than memory cells.

V and J are TRBV6-4 and TRBJ1-4; 8 bases agree with TRBD1. The sequence came from a human donor in good health. Sequenced input: CD4+ T cells sorted from blood. The CDR3 reads CASSDLSPRGRTNEKLFF. DNA for the CDR3: TGTGCCAGCAGTGACCTGTCCCCCAGGGGGCGAACTAATGAAAAACTGTTTTTT.